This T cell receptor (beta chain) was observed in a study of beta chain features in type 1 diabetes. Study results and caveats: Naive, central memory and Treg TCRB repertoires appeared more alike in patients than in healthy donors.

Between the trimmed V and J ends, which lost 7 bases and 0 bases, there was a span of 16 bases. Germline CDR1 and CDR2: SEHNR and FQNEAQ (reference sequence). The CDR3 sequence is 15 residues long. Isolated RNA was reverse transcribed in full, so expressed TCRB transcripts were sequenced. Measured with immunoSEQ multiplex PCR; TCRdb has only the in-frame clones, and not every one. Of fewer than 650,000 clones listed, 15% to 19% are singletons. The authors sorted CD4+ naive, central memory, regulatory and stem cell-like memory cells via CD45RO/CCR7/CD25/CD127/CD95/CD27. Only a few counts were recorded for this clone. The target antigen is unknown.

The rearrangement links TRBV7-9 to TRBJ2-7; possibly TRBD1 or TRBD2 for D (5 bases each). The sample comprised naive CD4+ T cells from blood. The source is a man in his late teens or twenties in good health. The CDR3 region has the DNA TGTGCCAGCAACAATCCGGGACGGACCTCCTACGAGCAGTACTTC. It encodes CASNNPGRTSYEQYF. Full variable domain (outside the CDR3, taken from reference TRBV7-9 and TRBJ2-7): DTGVSQNPRHKITKRGQNVTFRCDPISEHNRLYWYRQTLGQGPEFLTYFQNEAQLEKSRLLSDRFSAERPKGSFSTLEIQRTEQGDSAMYLCASNNPGRTSYEQYFGPGTRLTVT.